The 19 T cell receptor beta chains below all came from one sample that was sequenced in a study of OX40 agonist ivuxolimab in advanced cancers. Libraries were constructed by the immunoSEQ multiplex PCR assay. As stored in TCRdb, this immuneACCESS dataset retains in-frame rearrangements with V and J assigned. A fraction of the clones does not appear; measured against another copy, unresolved V genes explain less than half of the discrepancy, and the remainder lacks a known reason. Here the sample has under 75,000 clones; 85% to 90% occur a single time. The top ten clonotypes cover around 0.8% of the sample. This specimen was CD4+ or CD8+ T cells sorted from blood, taken in a trial of the OX40 agonist ivuxolimab. Source of these receptors: an adult with an advanced solid tumor such as melanoma, head and neck, liver or kidney cancer.

Remarks on this clone: An end of the junction differs from the germline gene, which may be a read error. V gene TRBV15 combines with J gene TRBJ2-5; possibly TRBD1 or TRBD2 for D (5 bases each). CDR1 is LNHNV, CDR2 YYDKDF, per germline (reference sequence). This CDR3 is built from 15 residues. CDR3 bases: TGTGCCGCCAGCAGAGATCAACCGTGGGGGGAGACCCAGTACTTC. Its translation is CAASRDQPWGETQYF.

V usage is TRBV2 and J usage is TRBJ2-3; D tentatively fits TRBD1 or TRBD2 (6 bases each). The CDR3 consists of 13 residues. Germline values: CDR1 SNHLY, CDR2 FYNNEI. V was pared by 5 bases and J by 5 bases, with 11 bases between. CDR3 amino acids: CASSWTAGDTQYF. As DNA, the CDR3 is TGTGCCAGCAGTTGGACAGCGGGAGATACGCAGTATTTT.

A few counts support this clone. CDR3 sequence (DNA): TGTGCCAGTAGTAATAACAGGGGGGCGAATGAAGCTTTCTTT. Protein: CASSNNRGANEAFF. The chain recombines TRBV19 with TRBJ1-1; 8 nucleotides line up with TRBD1. The germline V gene has CDR1 LNHDA and CDR2 SQIVND (reference sequence). V trimming: 4 bases; J trimming: 7 bases; junction bases outside the gene matches: 8. The CDR3 is made up of 14 amino acids.

This CDR3 reads CASSQAGTDRETQYF. The CDR3 DNA reads as TGCGCCAGCAGCCAAGCCGGAACCGATCGGGAGACCCAGTACTTC. V gene TRBV4-1 combines with J gene TRBJ2-5; D is undetermined. The ends were cut back, 1 base at V and 5 bases at J, with 14 bases in the middle. The germline CDR1 and CDR2 sequences are MGHRA and YSYEKL. This CDR3 has 15 residues.

The genes are TRBV4-1 and TRBJ2-1; 9 bases fit TRBD2. V lost 0 bases and J lost 2; bases outside the gene matches: 11. This CDR3 spans 19 amino acids. Germline values: CDR1 MGHRA, CDR2 YSYEKL. CDR3 sequence (DNA): TGCGCCAGCAGCCAAGAGAGGGCTGGTAGCGGGAGTACCTACAATGAGCAGTTCTTC. Encoded protein: CASSQERAGSGSTYNEQFF.

This chain links TRBV19 with TRBJ2-2; possible D gene TRBD2, 6 bases. CDR1 is LNHDA, CDR2 SQIVND, per germline (reference sequence). The CDR3 is 14 amino acids. Deletions cut 1 base from V and 4 bases from J, with 7 bases between. Here the CDR3 DNA reads TGTGCCAGTAGTATAGTGGGGGGCACCGGGGAGCTGTTTTTT. This translates into CASSIVGGTGELFF. Together with reference TRBV19 and TRBJ2-2, the CDR3 gives the full variable domain: DGGITQSPKYLFRKEGQNVTLSCEQNLNHDAMYWYRQDPGQGLRLIYYSQIVNDFQKGDIAEGYSVSREKKESFPLTVTSAQKNPTAFYLCASSIVGGTGELFFGEGSRLTVL.

The chain carries TRBV27 and TRBJ2-2; D remains ambiguous. CDR3 length: 15 amino acids. The germline V gene has CDR1 MNHEY and CDR2 SMNVEV (reference sequence). The ends were cut back, 0 bases at V and 2 bases at J, with 7 bases in the middle. The CDR3 here is CASSLSARNTGELFF. In DNA form, the CDR3 reads TGTGCCAGCAGTTTATCGGCTAGAAACACCGGGGAGCTGTTTTTT.

V gene TRBV7-8 combines with J gene TRBJ2-5; 7 bases line up with TRBD2. The junction had 14 bases not matched to a gene; V was cut back by 4 bases and J by 3 bases. Germline V lookup: CDR1 SGHVS, CDR2 FQNEAQ. The length of the CDR3 is 17 residues. The CDR3: CASSSWWGGWAEETQYF. The CDR3 DNA sequence: TGTGCCAGCAGCTCCTGGTGGGGAGGGTGGGCCGAAGAGACCCAGTACTTC.

This chain connects TRBV6-5 to TRBJ1-1; D call uncertain. CDR3 size: 12 residues. Trimming removed 6 bases at V and 2 bases at J, with 7 bases between. CDR1 MNHEY and CDR2 SVGAGI come from the germline V gene. As DNA, the CDR3 is TGTGCCAGCAGGGGCGGAAACACTGAAGCTTTCTTT. As protein: CASRGGNTEAFF.

V is TRBV30 and J is TRBJ2-2; 10 nucleotides agree with TRBD2. Germline values: CDR1 GTSNPN, CDR2 SVGIG (reference sequence). V gave up 0 bases and J gave up 0 bases; unmatched junction bases: 7. This CDR3 has 18 residues. The DNA for the CDR3 is TGTGCCTGGAGTGTAGTCCTAGCGGGGGCTTCGAACACCGGGGAGCTGTTTTTT. It is translated as CAWSVVLAGASNTGELFF.

The J gene is TRBJ1-4, the V gene TRBV6-1; tentatively, D is TRBD1 (6 bases). This CDR3 comprises 14 residues. CDR1 is MNHNS, CDR2 SASEGT, per germline. Trimming removed 2 bases from V and 7 bases from J, with 11 bases in between. The DNA for the CDR3 is TGTGCCAGCAGTGAACTAGGAGGGGGTGAAAAACTGTTTTTT. Protein sequence: CASSELGGGEKLFF.

V is TRBV27 and J is TRBJ1-1, with 8 bases that match TRBD1. Trimming took 6 bases from V and 2 from J; bases not matched to a gene: 5. This CDR3 is 14 amino acids long. CDR1 and CDR2 from the germline V gene are MNHEY and SMNVEV (reference sequence). CDR3 region: CASRSGQGNTEAFF. The CDR3 coding sequence is TGTGCCAGCAGAAGCGGACAGGGCAACACTGAAGCTTTCTTT.

This chain links TRBV5-4 with TRBJ2-6; perhaps TRBD1 as D (5 bases). CDR1 SGHNT and CDR2 YYREEE come from the germline V gene (reference sequence). The CDR3 is made up of 16 amino acids. Trimming removed 2 bases from V and 0 bases from J, with 9 bases in between. CDR3 sequence reads: CASSLGASSGANVLTF. The CDR3 DNA reads as TGTGCCAGCAGCTTAGGGGCCAGCTCTGGGGCCAACGTCCTGACTTTC.

The V and J genes are TRBV5-1 and TRBJ1-2; D is uncertain. Germline V gene data show CDR1 as SGHRS and CDR2 as YFSETQ. The CDR3 is made up of 13 amino acids. V was shortened by 0 bases and J by 6 bases, with 9 bases between the two germline ends. DNA of the CDR3: TGCGCCAGCAGCTTGGCCCAGAGCGATGGCTACACCTTC. As protein: CASSLAQSDGYTF.

This chain connects TRBV6-6 to TRBJ1-3; 9 positions match TRBD1. The CDR3 has 15 amino acids. Germline V gene data show CDR1 as MNHNY and CDR2 as SVGAGI (reference sequence). V lost 5 bases, J lost 1 base, and 3 bases stayed unmatched. CDR3 sequence reads: CASSPDRGSGNTIYF. For the CDR3, the DNA is TGTGCCAGCAGTCCCGACAGGGGGTCTGGAAACACCATATATTTT.

The V gene is TRBV5-6, the J gene TRBJ1-5; maybe TRBD1 (6 bases). Trimming pared 2 bases from V and 6 bases from J, leaving 18 bases between. From germline, CDR1 is SGHDT and CDR2 YYEEEE. This CDR3 contains 16 residues. The CDR3 nucleotides are TGTGCCAGCAGCTTCGGCCCACGGGGGCGTTCTCAGCCCCAGCATTTT. Translation gives CASSFGPRGRSQPQHF.

This chain connects TRBV27 to TRBJ2-1; D ambiguous. Germline V lookup: CDR1 MNHEY, CDR2 SMNVEV (reference sequence). The CDR3 contains 14 residues. V was cut by 5 bases and J by 7 bases, with 15 bases left in between. This CDR3 reads CASSLRALGNEQFF. The CDR3 bases are TGTGCCAGCAGTCTCCGGGCCCTTGGGAATGAGCAGTTCTTC.

This clone was recorded a few times. The chain links TRBV13 to TRBJ1-2; TRBD1 agrees at 9 bases. CDR3 length equals 15 residues. Germline V lookup: CDR1 PRHDT, CDR2 FYEKMQ (reference sequence). V gave up 6 bases and J gave up 5 bases; unmatched junction bases: 10. The CDR3 region is CASSKAAGQGYGYTF. CDR3 sequence (DNA): TGTGCCAGCAGTAAGGCAGCGGGACAGGGATATGGCTACACCTTC.

The gene calls are TRBV5-1 and TRBJ1-2; tentative D call: TRBD1 (5 bases). Germline CDR1 is SGHRS and CDR2 is YFSETQ. The germline V and J ends were trimmed by 2 bases and 6 bases, with 14 bases remaining between them. The CDR3 sequence is 14 residues long. CDR3 DNA sequence: TGCGCCAGCAGCTTAGAGGGGCCGGGAGATGGCTACACCTTC. Amino acid sequence: CASSLEGPGDGYTF. The full variable domain, in which reference TRBV5-1 and TRBJ1-2 provide the parts outside the CDR3, is KAGVTQTPRYLIKTRGQQVTLSCSPISGHRSVSWYQQTPGQGLQFLFEYFSETQRNKGNFPGRFSGRQFSNSRSEMNVSTLELGDSALYLCASSLEGPGDGYTFGSGTRLTVV.